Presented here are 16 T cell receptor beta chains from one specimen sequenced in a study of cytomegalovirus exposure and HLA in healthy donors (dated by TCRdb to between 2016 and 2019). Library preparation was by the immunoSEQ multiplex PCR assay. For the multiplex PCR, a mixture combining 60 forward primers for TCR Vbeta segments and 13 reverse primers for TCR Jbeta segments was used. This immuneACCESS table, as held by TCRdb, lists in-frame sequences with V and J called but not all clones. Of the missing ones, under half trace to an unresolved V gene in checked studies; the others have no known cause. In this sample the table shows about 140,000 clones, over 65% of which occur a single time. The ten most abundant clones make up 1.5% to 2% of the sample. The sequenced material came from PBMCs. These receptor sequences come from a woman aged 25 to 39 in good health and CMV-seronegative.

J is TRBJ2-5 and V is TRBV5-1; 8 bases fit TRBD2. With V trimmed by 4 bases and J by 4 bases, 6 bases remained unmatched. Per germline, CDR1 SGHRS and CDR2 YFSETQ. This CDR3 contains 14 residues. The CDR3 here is CASSRSGRGETQYF. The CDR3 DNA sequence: TGCGCCAGCAGCAGAAGCGGGAGAGGAGAGACCCAGTACTTC. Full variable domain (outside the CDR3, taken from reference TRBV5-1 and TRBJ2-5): KAGVTQTPRYLIKTRGQQVTLSCSPISGHRSVSWYQQTPGQGLQFLFEYFSETQRNKGNFPGRFSGRQFSNSRSEMNVSTLELGDSALYLCASSRSGRGETQYFGPGTRLLVL.

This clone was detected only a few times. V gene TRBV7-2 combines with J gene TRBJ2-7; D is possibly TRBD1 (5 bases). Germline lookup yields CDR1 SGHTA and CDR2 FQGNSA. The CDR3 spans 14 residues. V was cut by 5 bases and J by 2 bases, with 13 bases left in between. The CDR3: CASSLNQGAYEQYV. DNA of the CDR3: TGTGCCAGCAGCCTCAACCAAGGGGCCTACGAGCAGTACGTC.

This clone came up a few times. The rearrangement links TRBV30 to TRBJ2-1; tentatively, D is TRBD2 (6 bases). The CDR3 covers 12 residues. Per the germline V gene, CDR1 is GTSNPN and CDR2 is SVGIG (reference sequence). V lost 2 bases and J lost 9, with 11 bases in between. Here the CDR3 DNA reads TGTGCCTGGAGTCCCCAGGAGGGTGAGCAGTTCTTC. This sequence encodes CAWSPQEGEQFF.

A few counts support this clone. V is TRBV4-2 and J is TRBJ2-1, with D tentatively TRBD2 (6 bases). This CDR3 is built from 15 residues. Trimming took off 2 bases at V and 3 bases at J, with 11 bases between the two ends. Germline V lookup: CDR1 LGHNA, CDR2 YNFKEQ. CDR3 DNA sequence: TGTGCCAGCAGCCAATCCGGGACTCTCTACAATGAGCAGTTCTTC. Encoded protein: CASSQSGTLYNEQFF.

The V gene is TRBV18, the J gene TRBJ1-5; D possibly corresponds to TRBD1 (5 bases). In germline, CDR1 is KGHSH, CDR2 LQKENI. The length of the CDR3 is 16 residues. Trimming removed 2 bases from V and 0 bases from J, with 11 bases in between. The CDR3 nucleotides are TGTGCCAGCTCACCAGGCAGGGTAAATAGCAATCAGCCCCAGCATTTT. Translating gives CASSPGRVNSNQPQHF.

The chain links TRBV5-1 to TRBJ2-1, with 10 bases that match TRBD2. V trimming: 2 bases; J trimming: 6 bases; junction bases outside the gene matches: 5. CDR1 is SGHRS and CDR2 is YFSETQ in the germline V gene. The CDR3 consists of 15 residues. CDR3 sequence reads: CASSLAGGFGNEQFF. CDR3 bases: TGCGCCAGCAGCTTAGCGGGGGGGTTCGGCAATGAGCAGTTCTTC.

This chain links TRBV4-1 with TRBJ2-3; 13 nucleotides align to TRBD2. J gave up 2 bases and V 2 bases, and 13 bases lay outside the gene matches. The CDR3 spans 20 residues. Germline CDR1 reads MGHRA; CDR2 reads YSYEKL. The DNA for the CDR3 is TGCGCCAGCAGCCAACCCTATAAGGGGACTAGCGGGGAGATCACAGATACGCAGTATTTT. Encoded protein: CASSQPYKGTSGEITDTQYF.

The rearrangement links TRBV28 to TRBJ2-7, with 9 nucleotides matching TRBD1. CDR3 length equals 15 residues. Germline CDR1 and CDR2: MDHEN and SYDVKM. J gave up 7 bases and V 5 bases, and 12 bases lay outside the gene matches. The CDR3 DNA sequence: TGTGCCAGCAGTCCGACAGGGGGTAAAGCGGAGGAGCAGTACGTC. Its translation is CASSPTGGKAEEQYV.

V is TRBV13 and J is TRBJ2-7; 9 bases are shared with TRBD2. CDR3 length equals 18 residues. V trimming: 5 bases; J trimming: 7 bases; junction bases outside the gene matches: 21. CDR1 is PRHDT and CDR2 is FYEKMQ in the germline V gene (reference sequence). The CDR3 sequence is CASSQSALSGGLNWEQYV. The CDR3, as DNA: TGTGCCAGCAGCCAATCGGCCCTTAGCGGGGGATTGAACTGGGAGCAGTACGTC.

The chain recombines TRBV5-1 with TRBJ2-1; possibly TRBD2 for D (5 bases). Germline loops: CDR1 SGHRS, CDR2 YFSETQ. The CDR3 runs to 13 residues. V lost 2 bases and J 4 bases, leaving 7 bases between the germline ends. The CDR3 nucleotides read TGCGCCAGCAGCTTTACGGGGTACAATGAGCAGTTCTTC. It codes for CASSFTGYNEQFF.

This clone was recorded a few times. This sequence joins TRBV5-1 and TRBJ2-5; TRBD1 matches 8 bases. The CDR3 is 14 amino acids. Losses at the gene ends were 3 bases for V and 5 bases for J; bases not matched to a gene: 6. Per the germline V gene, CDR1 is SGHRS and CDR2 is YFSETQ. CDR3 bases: TGCGCCAGCAGCTCGACAGGGGCGGGGGAGACCCAGTACTTC. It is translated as CASSSTGAGETQYF.

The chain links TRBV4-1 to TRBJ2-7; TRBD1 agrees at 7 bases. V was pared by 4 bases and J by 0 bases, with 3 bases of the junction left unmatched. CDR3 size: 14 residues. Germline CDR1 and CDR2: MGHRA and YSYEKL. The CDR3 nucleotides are TGCGCCAGCAGCCTACGGGACAGCTCCTACGAGCAGTACTTC. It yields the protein CASSLRDSSYEQYF.

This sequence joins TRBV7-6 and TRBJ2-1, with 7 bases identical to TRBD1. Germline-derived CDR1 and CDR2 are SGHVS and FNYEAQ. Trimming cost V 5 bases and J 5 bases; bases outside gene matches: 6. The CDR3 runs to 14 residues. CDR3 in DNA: TGTGCCAGCAGCCCACAGGGGTGGCACAATGAGCAGTTCTTC. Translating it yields CASSPQGWHNEQFF. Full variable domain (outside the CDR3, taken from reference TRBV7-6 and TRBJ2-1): GAGVSQSPRYKVTKRGQDVALRCDPISGHVSLYWYRQALGQGPEFLTYFNYEAQQDKSGLPNDRFSAERPEGSISTLTIQRTEQRDSAMYRCASSPQGWHNEQFFGPGTRLTVL.

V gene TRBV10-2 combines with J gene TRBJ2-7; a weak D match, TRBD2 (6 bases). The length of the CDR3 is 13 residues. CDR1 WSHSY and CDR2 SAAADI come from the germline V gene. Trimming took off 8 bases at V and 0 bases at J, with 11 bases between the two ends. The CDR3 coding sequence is TGCGCCAGCTCTCCTAGCGCCTCCTACGAGCAGTACTTC. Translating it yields CASSPSASYEQYF.

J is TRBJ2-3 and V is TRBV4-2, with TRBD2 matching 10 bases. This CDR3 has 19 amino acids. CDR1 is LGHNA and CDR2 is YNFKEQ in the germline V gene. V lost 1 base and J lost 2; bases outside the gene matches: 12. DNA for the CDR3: TGTGCCAGCAGCCAAGCTCGAGGGCTAGCGGGAGCGGTCACAGATACGCAGTATTTT. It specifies CASSQARGLAGAVTDTQYF.

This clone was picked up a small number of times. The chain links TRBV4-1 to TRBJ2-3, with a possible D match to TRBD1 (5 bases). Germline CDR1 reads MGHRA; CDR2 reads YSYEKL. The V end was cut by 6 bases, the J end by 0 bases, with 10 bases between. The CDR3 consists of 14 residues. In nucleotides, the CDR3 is TGCGCCAGCAGTACGGACATAAGCACAGATACGCAGTATTTT. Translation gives CASSTDISTDTQYF.